These 18 T cell receptor beta chains were all obtained from the same sample, sequenced in a study of T-cell reconstitution after alpha-beta-depleted transplantation in children. Unique molecular identifiers were incorporated when the TCRbeta library was constructed. TCRdb reprocessed the PCR reads via MiXCR and lists one record per CDR3 protein. The top ten clones hold roughly 98% of a sample with roughly 50,000 distinct CDR3 sequences, 44% of them seen once. The input for sequencing was PBMCs, mostly from graft donor cells, taken 360 days after TCRalphabeta/CD19-depleted stem cell transplant. Source of these receptors: a male patient aged 10 to 17 who had a stem cell transplant for acute lymphoblastic leukemia, so the T cells may come from the graft donor.

The chain uses TRBV7-7 and TRBJ2-7; possibly TRBD1 or TRBD2 for D (5 bases each). Looked up from germline, CDR1 is SSHAT and CDR2 is FNYEAQ (reference sequence). Trimming shortened V by 3 bases and J by 3 bases, and 12 bases separated the two germline ends. CDR3 length: 14 amino acids. The CDR3: CASSFRDGGYEQYF. In DNA form, the CDR3 reads TGTGCCAGCAGCTTTCGGGACGGAGGCTACGAGCAGTACTTC.

The rearrangement joins TRBV7-2 to TRBJ2-7; D may correspond to TRBD1 or TRBD2 (6 bases each). Between the trimmed V and J ends, which lost 5 bases and 3 bases, there was a span of 20 bases. Germline V CDR1 and CDR2: SGHTA, FQGNSA. There are 16 residues in the CDR3. Written as DNA, the CDR3 is TGTGCCAGCAGCCACAGGGAGGTCTTCTTGCACTACGAGCAGTACTTC. This sequence encodes CASSHREVFLHYEQYF.

The chain employs TRBV5-1 and TRBJ1-1; no definite D call. The V end was cut by 0 bases, the J end by 3 bases, with 12 bases between. CDR1 and CDR2 (germline): SGHRS, YFSETQ. CDR3 length equals 15 residues. The CDR3 reads CASSLVGPSDTEAFF. In DNA form, the CDR3 reads TGCGCCAGCAGCTTGGTAGGGCCCTCAGACACTGAAGCTTTCTTT. Full variable domain (missing parts from reference TRBV5-1 and TRBJ1-1): KAGVTQTPRYLIKTRGQQVTLSCSPISGHRSVSWYQQTPGQGLQFLFEYFSETQRNKGNFPGRFSGRQFSNSRSEMNVSTLELGDSALYLCASSLVGPSDTEAFFGQGTRLTVV.

This clonotype has a handful of counts. The gene calls are TRBV25-1 and TRBJ2-5, with D possibly being TRBD2 (5 bases). CDR3 length: 14 amino acids. The V gene lost 2 bases and the J gene lost 4 bases, with 11 bases spanning the gap. In germline, CDR1 is MGHDK, CDR2 SYGVNS. CDR3 region: CASSEEGWAETQYF. The CDR3 DNA follows: TGTGCCAGCAGTGAAGAGGGCTGGGCAGAGACCCAGTACTTC.

V and J are TRBV6-5 and TRBJ2-1; 10 bases fit TRBD1. J lost 6 bases, V lost 4 bases, and 9 bases had no gene match. Germline CDR1 reads MNHEY; CDR2 reads SVGAGI. The CDR3 has 16 residues. The CDR3 here is CASSLTGGVRVNEQFF. The CDR3 DNA sequence: TGTGCCAGCAGTTTGACAGGGGGCGTCCGGGTCAATGAGCAGTTCTTC.

The chain is built from TRBV6-2 or TRBV6-3 and TRBJ2-4; D not certain. Trimming removed 2 bases at V and 4 bases at J, with 6 bases between. Germline CDR1 is MNHEY and CDR2 is SVGEGT. The CDR3 is made up of 13 amino acids. The CDR3 reads CASSYRMKNIQYF. For the CDR3, the DNA is TGTGCCAGCAGTTACCGTATGAAAAACATTCAGTACTTC.

This clonotype was seen many times. The chain links TRBV9 to TRBJ2-5, with TRBD1 matching over 7 bases. Looked up from germline, CDR1 is SGDLS and CDR2 is YYNGEE. V shed 1 base and J 2 bases; nucleotides not matched to a gene: 2. The CDR3 extends over 14 amino acids. CDR3 coding DNA: TGTGCCAGCAGCGTAACAGGGGCGCAAGAGACCCAGTACTTC. It specifies CASSVTGAQETQYF. The complete variable domain, with remaining parts taken from reference TRBV9 and TRBJ2-5, reads DSGVTQTPKHLITATGQRVTLRCSPRSGDLSVYWYQQSLDQGLQFLIQYYNGEERAKGNILERFSAQQFPDLHSELNLSSLELGDSALYFCASSVTGAQETQYFGPGTRLLVL.

This clonotype has just one count. This sequence joins TRBV7-2 and TRBJ2-7; 7 bases are shared with TRBD1. The V and J ends lost 5 bases and 1 base, in that order; junction bases with no gene match: 5. From germline, CDR1 is SGHTA and CDR2 FQGNSA. This CDR3 is built from 14 residues. The CDR3 protein is CASSPRTGSYEQYF. As DNA, the CDR3 is TGTGCCAGCAGCCCACGGACAGGATCCTACGAGCAGTACTTC.

V gene TRBV5-6 combines with J gene TRBJ2-1, with 13 bases aligning to TRBD2. CDR3 length: 15 residues. Trimming cost V 2 bases and J 7 bases; bases outside gene matches: 3. Looked up from germline, CDR1 is SGHDT and CDR2 is YYEEEE. CDR3 region: CASSFGLAGENEQFF. For the CDR3, the DNA is TGTGCCAGCAGCTTTGGACTAGCGGGAGAAAATGAGCAGTTCTTC.

This chain links TRBV14 with TRBJ2-2; D remains ambiguous. The CDR3 length is 13 residues. The V end was cut by 10 bases, the J end by 1 base, with 10 bases between. Germline CDR1 and CDR2: SGHDN and FVKESK. The CDR3 here is CATAILNTGELFF. The CDR3 DNA reads as TGTGCCACAGCCATACTGAACACCGGGGAGCTGTTTTTT.

This clonotype was seen more than once but under ten times. The chain links TRBV24-1 to TRBJ2-1; 8 nucleotides agree with TRBD2. Trimming removed 3 bases from V and 5 bases from J; junction bases left unmatched: 5. Germline assignment: CDR1 KGHDR and CDR2 SFDVKD. The CDR3 consists of 15 residues. Here the CDR3 reads CATSDGGLADNEQFF. The CDR3 DNA is TGTGCCACCAGTGATGGAGGACTAGCCGACAATGAGCAGTTCTTC.

V and J are TRBV18 and TRBJ2-5; possible D gene TRBD2, 6 bases. Trimming removed 0 bases at V and 5 bases at J, with 13 bases between. From germline, CDR1 is KGHSH and CDR2 LQKENI. The CDR3 is 15 amino acids. The CDR3 nucleotides are TGTGCCAGCTCACCACCGTTCGGAGGGAGGGAGACCCAGTACTTC. It encodes CASSPPFGGRETQYF.

V usage is TRBV20-1 and J usage is TRBJ2-1; weak D call: TRBD1 (5 bases). Germline V gene data show CDR1 as DFQATT and CDR2 as SNEGSKA (reference sequence). The CDR3 runs to 11 residues. The ends were cut back, 3 bases at V and 6 bases at J, with 6 bases in the middle. CDR3 sequence (DNA): TGCAGTGCTAGCGACAGCAATGAGCAGTTCTTC. This codes for CSASDSNEQFF.

The J gene is TRBJ2-5, the V gene TRBV11-2; perhaps D is TRBD1 or TRBD2 (7 bases each). There are 17 residues in the CDR3. Trimming took off 5 bases at V and 0 bases at J, with 19 bases between the two ends. CDR1 is SGHAT and CDR2 is FQNNGV in the germline V gene. The CDR3 nucleotides are TGTGCCAGCAGCCCAGAGGGAGGGGGCAATGACCAAGAGACCCAGTACTTC. It yields the protein CASSPEGGGNDQETQYF.

V gene TRBV2 combines with J gene TRBJ2-7; D is unclear. The germline V and J ends were trimmed by 8 bases and 5 bases, with 19 bases remaining between them. Germline V lookup: CDR1 SNHLY, CDR2 FYNNEI. The CDR3 length is 14 residues. CDR3 in DNA: TGTGCCAGCTTCTTTAACCTTAGAACCAACGAGCAGTACTTC. Amino acid sequence: CASFFNLRTNEQYF.

This clonotype was seen more than once but under ten times. The V call is TRBV12-3 or TRBV12-4, the J call TRBJ2-3; D not resolved. CDR3 size: 11 residues. V lost 7 bases and J 5 bases, leaving 7 bases between the germline ends. The CDR3 loop is CASTLGDTQYF. The DNA of the CDR3 is TGTGCCAGCACCCTGGGAGATACGCAGTATTTT.

The CDR3 protein is CASSPGQGAINYGYTF. CDR3 bases: TGCGCCAGCAGCCCGGGACAGGGGGCGATTAACTATGGCTACACCTTC. The chain is built from TRBV5-1 and TRBJ1-2; TRBD1 agrees at 12 bases. CDR1 is SGHRS and CDR2 is YFSETQ in the germline V gene. The V segment lost 4 bases and the J segment 1 base; nucleotides outside the gene matches: 5. This CDR3 has 16 residues.

The rearrangement links TRBV20-1 to TRBJ2-2; 9 bases agree with TRBD2. Per germline, CDR1 DFQATT and CDR2 SNEGSKA (reference sequence). V lost 6 bases and J lost 0; bases outside the gene matches: 5. The CDR3 length is 15 residues. The CDR3 sequence is CSAGASGANTGELFF. The CDR3 DNA follows: TGCAGTGCCGGGGCTAGCGGGGCGAACACCGGGGAGCTGTTTTTT.